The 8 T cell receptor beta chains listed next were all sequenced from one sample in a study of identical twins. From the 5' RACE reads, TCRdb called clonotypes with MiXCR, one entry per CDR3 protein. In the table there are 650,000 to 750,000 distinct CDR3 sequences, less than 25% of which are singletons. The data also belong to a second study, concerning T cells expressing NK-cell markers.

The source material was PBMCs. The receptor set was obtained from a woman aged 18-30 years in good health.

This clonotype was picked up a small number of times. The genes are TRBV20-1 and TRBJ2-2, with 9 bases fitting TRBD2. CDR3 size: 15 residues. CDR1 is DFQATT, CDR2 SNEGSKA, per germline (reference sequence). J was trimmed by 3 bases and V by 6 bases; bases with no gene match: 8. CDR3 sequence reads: CSARRGGKYTGELFF. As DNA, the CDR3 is TGCAGTGCCCGGCGGGGGGGCAAGTACACCGGGGAGCTGTTTTTT.

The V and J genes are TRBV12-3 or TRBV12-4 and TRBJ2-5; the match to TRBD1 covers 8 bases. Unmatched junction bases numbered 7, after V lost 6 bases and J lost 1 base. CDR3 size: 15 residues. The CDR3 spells CASRRAGGPQETQYF. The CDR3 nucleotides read TGTGCCAGCAGAAGAGCAGGGGGCCCCCAAGAGACCCAGTACTTC.

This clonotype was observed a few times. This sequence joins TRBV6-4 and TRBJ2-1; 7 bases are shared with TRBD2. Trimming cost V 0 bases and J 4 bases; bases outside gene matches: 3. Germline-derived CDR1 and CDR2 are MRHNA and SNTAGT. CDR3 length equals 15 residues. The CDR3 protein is CASSDSASGYNEQFF. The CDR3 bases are TGTGCCAGCAGTGACTCGGCTAGCGGTTACAATGAGCAGTTCTTC.

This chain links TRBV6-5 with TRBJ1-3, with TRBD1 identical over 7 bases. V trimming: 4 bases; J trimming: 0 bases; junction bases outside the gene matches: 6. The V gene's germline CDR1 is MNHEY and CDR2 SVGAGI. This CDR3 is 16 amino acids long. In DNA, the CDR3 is TGTGCCAGCAGTTCTGGCAGGGGGAACTCTGGAAACACCATATATTTT. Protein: CASSSGRGNSGNTIYF.

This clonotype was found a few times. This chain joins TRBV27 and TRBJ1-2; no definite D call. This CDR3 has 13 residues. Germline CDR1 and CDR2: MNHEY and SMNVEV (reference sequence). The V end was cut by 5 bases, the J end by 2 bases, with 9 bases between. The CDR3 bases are TGTGCCAGCAGTATGACGGCGAACTATGGCTACACCTTC. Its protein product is CASSMTANYGYTF.

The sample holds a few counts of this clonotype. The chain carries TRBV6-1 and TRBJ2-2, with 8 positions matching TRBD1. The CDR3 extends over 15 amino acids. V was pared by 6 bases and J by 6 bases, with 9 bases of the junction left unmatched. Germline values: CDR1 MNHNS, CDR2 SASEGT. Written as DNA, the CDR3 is TGTGCCAGCAGCCCCTGGACAGGGCGGGCCGGGGAGCTGTTTTTT. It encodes CASSPWTGRAGELFF.

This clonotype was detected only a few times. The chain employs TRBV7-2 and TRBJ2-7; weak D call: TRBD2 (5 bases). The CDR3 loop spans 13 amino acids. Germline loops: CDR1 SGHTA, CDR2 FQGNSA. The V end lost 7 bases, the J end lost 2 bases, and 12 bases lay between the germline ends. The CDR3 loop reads CASNPRGAYEQYF. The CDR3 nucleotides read TGTGCCAGCAACCCACGGGGTGCCTACGAGCAGTACTTC. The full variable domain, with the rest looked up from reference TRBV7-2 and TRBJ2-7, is GAGVSQSPSNKVTEKGKDVELRCDPISGHTALYWYRQSLGQGLEFLIYFQGNSAPDKSGLPSDRFSAERTGGSVSTLTIQRTQQEDSAVYLCASNPRGAYEQYFGPGTRLTVT.

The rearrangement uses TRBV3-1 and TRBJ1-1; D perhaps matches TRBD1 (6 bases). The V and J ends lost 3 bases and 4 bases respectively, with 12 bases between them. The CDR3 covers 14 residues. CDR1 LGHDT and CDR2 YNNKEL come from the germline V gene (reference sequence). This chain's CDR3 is CASSQSGVGTEAFF. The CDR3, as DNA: TGTGCCAGCAGCCAGTCAGGGGTGGGCACTGAAGCTTTCTTT.